One sample yielded the 30 T cell receptor beta chains listed below, sequenced in a study of vaccination effects on CD4 cells after COVID-19. Antigen-specific CD4+ T cells were expanded (with viral peptide pools) by the ViraFEST assay ahead of sequencing. When nine to ten days of culture had elapsed, CD4+ T cells were isolated. The person was diagnosed with PCR-confirmed SARS-CoV-2 infection between March and December 2020. The antigens of these receptors remain unknown. Data came from immunoSEQ multiplex PCR; TCRdb stores just in-frame clones and leaves some out. Counted here are about 27,000 clones, approximately 62% occurring once; the ten biggest clones make up more than 15%. Sequencing used CD4+ T cells from PBMCs cultured with SARS-CoV-2 spike peptides, obtained before COVID-19 vaccination. These receptors came from a human donor who had a prior SARS-CoV-2 infection.

CDR3 amino acids: CASSPPEGHNSPLHF. The DNA of the CDR3 is TGTGCCAGCTCACCACCGGAAGGGCATAATTCACCCCTCCACTTT. The chain combines TRBV18 with TRBJ1-6, with unresolved D. The CDR3 has 15 amino acids. The germline gives CDR1 KGHSH, CDR2 LQKENI. The ends were cut back, 0 bases at V and 5 bases at J, with 8 bases in the middle.

A few counts support this clone. The V and J genes are TRBV7-2 and TRBJ2-7; TRBD1 agrees at 9 bases. The V gene's germline CDR1 is SGHTA and CDR2 FQGNSA. The CDR3 loop spans 14 amino acids. V trimming: 5 bases; J trimming: 2 bases; junction bases outside the gene matches: 4. The CDR3 DNA follows: TGTGCCAGCAGCCCCGGGACAGGGACCTACGAGCAGTACTTC. Translating it yields CASSPGTGTYEQYF.

This chain connects TRBV4-3 to TRBJ2-5; 11 bases match TRBD2. Germline V lookup: CDR1 LGHNA, CDR2 YSLEER. After removal of 1 base from V and 5 bases from J, the junction contained 6 bases not matched to a gene. This CDR3 is 16 amino acids long. DNA for the CDR3: TGCGCCAGCAGCCAAGGCGTTACTAGCGGGAGTGAGACCCAGTACTTC. Amino acid sequence: CASSQGVTSGSETQYF.

This clone was observed a handful of times. This chain links TRBV4-2 with TRBJ2-2, with 7 bases fitting TRBD1. Germline lookup yields CDR1 LGHNA and CDR2 YNFKEQ. The CDR3 extends over 16 amino acids. J was trimmed by 0 bases and V by 4 bases; bases with no gene match: 5. Here the CDR3 reads CASSPSTGPNTGELFF. In DNA, the CDR3 is TGTGCCAGCAGCCCCTCGACAGGGCCGAACACCGGGGAGCTGTTTTTT.

The DNA of the CDR3 is TGTGCCAGCAGCTCGCAAAACGACAGGACCCAGTACTTC. As protein: CASSSQNDRTQYF. The chain couples TRBV7-9 to TRBJ2-5; D may be TRBD1 (5 bases). The V gene lost 4 bases and the J gene lost 7 bases, with 13 bases spanning the gap. From germline, CDR1 is SEHNR and CDR2 FQNEAQ (reference sequence). The CDR3 has 13 amino acids.

The chain recombines TRBV27 with TRBJ2-7, with no clear D. CDR3 length: 16 amino acids. Trimming shortened V by 6 bases and J by 7 bases, and 25 bases separated the two germline ends. Per the germline V gene, CDR1 is MNHEY and CDR2 is SMNVEV (reference sequence). CDR3 coding DNA: TGTGCCAGCAGCCCTTTTTCCGCCCAAGGTACCGGGGAGCAGTACTTC. The encoded protein is CASSPFSAQGTGEQYF.

In this sample, this clone turned up a few times. This chain links TRBV18 with TRBJ2-2; no clear D. V gave up 0 bases and J gave up 3 bases, with 8 bases separating them. The CDR3 is made up of 15 amino acids. CDR1 is KGHSH and CDR2 is LQKENI in the germline V gene. The CDR3 protein is CASSPPTAYTGELFF. The CDR3 nucleotides read TGTGCCAGCTCACCACCAACAGCTTACACCGGGGAGCTGTTTTTT. The variable domain in full, completed from reference TRBV18 and TRBJ2-2, reads NAGVMQNPRHLVRRRGQEARLRCSPMKGHSHVYWYRQLPEEGLKFMVYLQKENIIDESGMPKERFSAEFPKEGPSILRIQQVVRGDSAAYFCASSPPTAYTGELFFGEGSRLTVL.

The V and J genes are TRBV18 and TRBJ1-5; TRBD1 might be the D (6 bases). The CDR3 covers 17 residues. Trimming removed 4 bases from V and 0 bases from J, with 16 bases in between. The germline V gene encodes CDR1 KGHSH and CDR2 LQKENI. The CDR3 nucleotides read TGTGCCAGCTCACGAAATCCGGGACACAATAGCAATCAGCCCCAGCATTTT. It yields the protein CASSRNPGHNSNQPQHF.

This clone has just a few counts. V is TRBV7-3 and J is TRBJ2-3; perhaps D is TRBD1 or TRBD2 (5 bases each). There are 16 residues in the CDR3. The germline V and J ends were trimmed by 0 bases and 1 base, with 11 bases remaining between them. Germline CDR1 and CDR2: SGHTA and FQGTGA. DNA of the CDR3: TGTGCCAGCAGCTTAACGTCCGGGGCGGGCACAGATACGCAGTATTTT. This translates into CASSLTSGAGTDTQYF.

This clone has more than one count but fewer than ten. The chain is built from TRBV29-1 and TRBJ2-3; D is perhaps TRBD1 (6 bases). The CDR3 has 14 residues. V was cut by 4 bases and J by 2 bases, with 13 bases left in between. CDR1 and CDR2 from the germline V gene are SQVTM and ANQGSEA. The CDR3 DNA sequence: TGCAGCGTTGGGGGGCGACGGATCACAGATACGCAGTATTTT. Encoded protein: CSVGGRRITDTQYF.

This chain uses TRBV27 with TRBJ1-2, with TRBD1 identical over 9 bases. Trimming took 7 bases from V and 3 from J; bases not matched to a gene: 6. Germline values: CDR1 MNHEY, CDR2 SMNVEV (reference sequence). This CDR3 has 14 amino acids. The CDR3 protein is CASNTQGAYYGYTF. CDR3 bases: TGTGCCAGCAACACACAGGGGGCGTACTATGGCTACACCTTC.

The CDR3 is CSVVGWEADEQYF. The CDR3 bases are TGCAGCGTTGTGGGTTGGGAAGCGGACGAGCAGTACTTC. V and J are TRBV29-1 and TRBJ2-7; the D gene is possibly TRBD2 (5 bases). CDR3 length: 13 residues. With 4 bases removed from V and 5 bases from J, the gap between germline ends came to 15 bases. In germline, CDR1 is SQVTM, CDR2 ANQGSEA.

The rearrangement links TRBV9 to TRBJ2-7; D not certain. Germline CDR1 reads SGDLS; CDR2 reads YYNGEE. This CDR3 region has 13 residues. Trimming removed 0 bases from V and 5 bases from J, with 9 bases in between. The CDR3 sequence: CASSVAPHDEQYF. Here the CDR3 DNA reads TGTGCCAGCAGCGTAGCCCCCCACGACGAGCAGTACTTC.

In this sample, this clone turned up a few times. This sequence joins TRBV6-1 and TRBJ1-3; D uncertain. Germline lookup yields CDR1 MNHNS and CDR2 SASEGT. The CDR3 covers 16 residues. Trimming removed 0 bases at V and 3 bases at J, with 12 bases between. The CDR3 sequence: CASSEAHSIYGNTIYF. CDR3 coding DNA: TGTGCCAGCAGTGAAGCGCACTCAATTTATGGAAACACCATATATTTT.

The chain couples TRBV2 to TRBJ2-7, with 9 bases fitting TRBD1. Germline CDR1 is SNHLY and CDR2 is FYNNEI. J was trimmed by 2 bases and V by 7 bases; bases with no gene match: 9. The CDR3 has 15 amino acids. In DNA form, the CDR3 reads TGTGCCAGCATTTTCTGGGGACAGGGCCCCTACGAGCAGTACTTC. It yields the protein CASIFWGQGPYEQYF.

The chain carries TRBV19 and TRBJ2-4; no clear D. Trimming pared 5 bases from V and 1 base from J, leaving 9 bases between. CDR1 is LNHDA and CDR2 is SQIVND in the germline V gene (reference sequence). CDR3 length: 14 residues. CDR3 residues: CASSPARAKNIQYF. The CDR3 nucleotides are TGTGCCAGTAGTCCGGCGCGGGCCAAAAACATTCAGTACTTC.

This clone appeared a single time. The CDR3 sequence is CASSPDSHNEQFF. The CDR3 DNA is TGTGCCAGCTCACCAGACAGCCACAATGAGCAGTTCTTC. The rearrangement uses TRBV18 and TRBJ2-1, with D perhaps matching TRBD1 (5 bases). The germline V gene has CDR1 KGHSH and CDR2 LQKENI. V gave up 2 bases and J gave up 5 bases, with 7 bases separating them. CDR3 length: 13 amino acids.

This clone was observed a handful of times. The rearrangement joins TRBV19 to TRBJ2-7, with 9 positions matching TRBD1. The CDR3 has 15 residues. CDR1 and CDR2 from the germline V gene are LNHDA and SQIVND (reference sequence). V gave up 7 bases and J gave up 2 bases; unmatched junction bases: 9. The CDR3 spells CASNAPGTGPYEQYF. The CDR3 DNA sequence: TGTGCCAGTAACGCACCCGGGACAGGGCCCTACGAGCAGTACTTC.

This chain uses TRBV5-1 with TRBJ2-1; D is uncertain. CDR3 size: 14 residues. The V gene lost 1 base and the J gene lost 9 bases, with 14 bases spanning the gap. CDR1 SGHRS and CDR2 YFSETQ come from the germline V gene. Here the CDR3 DNA reads TGCGCCAGCAGCTTGCAGGTGGGAATTGGTGAGCAGTTCTTC. Its protein product is CASSLQVGIGEQFF.

The chain employs TRBV2 and TRBJ1-2; TRBD1 is a possible D gene (6 bases). From germline, CDR1 is SNHLY and CDR2 FYNNEI. CDR3 length: 14 amino acids. Trimming shortened V by 6 bases and J by 10 bases, and 21 bases separated the two germline ends. This CDR3 is CASRDSGGRIVYTF. The CDR3 bases are TGTGCCAGCAGAGATTCCGGGGGGCGCATCGTCTACACCTTC.

The gene calls are TRBV9 and TRBJ2-5; TRBD2 might be the D (5 bases). Trimming shortened V by 4 bases and J by 2 bases, and 15 bases separated the two germline ends. Germline assignment: CDR1 SGDLS and CDR2 YYNGEE. The CDR3 consists of 15 residues. The CDR3 sequence is CASSPSGGRQETQYF. The CDR3 nucleotides are TGTGCCAGCAGCCCGAGTGGAGGCAGGCAAGAGACCCAGTACTTC.

This clone was counted a few times. V gene TRBV3-1 (or the pseudogene TRBV3-2) combines with J gene TRBJ2-7; unclear D gene. Germline V gives CDR1 LGHDT, CDR2 YNNKEL (reference sequence). Trimming removed 3 bases at V and 2 bases at J, with 20 bases between. CDR3 length equals 17 residues. Here the CDR3 reads CASSQEIRLLRPYEQYF. The CDR3 DNA sequence: TGTGCCAGCAGCCAGGAGATCAGACTGTTGCGCCCCTACGAGCAGTACTTC.

This chain links TRBV12-3 or TRBV12-4 with TRBJ2-5; D unresolved. The germline V and J ends were trimmed by 5 bases and 0 bases, with 7 bases remaining between them. The CDR3 runs 13 residues. The CDR3 spells CASSDQDQETQYF. The DNA of the CDR3 is TGTGCCAGCAGTGACCAAGACCAAGAGACCCAGTACTTC.

V and J are TRBV27 and TRBJ2-7, with a possible D match to TRBD1 (5 bases). The CDR3 spans 14 residues. V dropped 8 bases and J dropped 2 bases, with 16 bases sitting between them. Germline V gene lookup returns CDR1 MNHEY and CDR2 SMNVEV (reference sequence). This chain's CDR3 is CASGRQFRAYEQYF. CDR3 coding DNA: TGTGCCAGCGGAAGACAGTTCCGGGCCTACGAGCAGTACTTC.

This clone is a singleton in its sample. The rearrangement uses TRBV7-9 and TRBJ2-3; TRBD2 agrees at 7 bases. The CDR3 sequence is 13 residues long. Looked up from germline, CDR1 is SEHNR and CDR2 is FQNEAQ (reference sequence). V lost 5 bases to trimming and J lost 8 bases; unmatched junction nucleotides: 7. The CDR3 is CASSPTSVGTQYF. The CDR3 DNA reads TGTGCCAGCAGCCCCACTAGCGTAGGTACGCAGTATTTT.

The chain recombines TRBV12-3 or TRBV12-4 with TRBJ2-2, with TRBD1 matching over 8 bases. The CDR3 sequence is 13 residues long. Trimming at V came to 7 bases and at J to 7 bases, leaving 5 bases not matched to a gene. The CDR3 DNA reads as TGTGCCAGCATGAGACAGGGGATCGGGGAGCTGTTTTTT. It yields the protein CASMRQGIGELFF.

This chain links TRBV18 with TRBJ2-1; TRBD2 agrees at 9 bases. The CDR3 runs to 15 residues. V shed 5 bases and J 7 bases; nucleotides not matched to a gene: 9. Germline assignment: CDR1 KGHSH and CDR2 LQKENI. CDR3 nucleotide sequence: TGTGCCAGCTCAAGGTATAGCGGGAGTGGAAATGAGCAGTTCTTC. As protein: CASSRYSGSGNEQFF.

This clone has a single count. The chain employs TRBV7-3 and TRBJ2-3; 7 bases line up with TRBD2. Germline V gene sequence: CDR1 SGHTA, CDR2 FQGTGA. The CDR3 runs to 15 residues. V trimming: 2 bases; J trimming: 2 bases; junction bases outside the gene matches: 4. The CDR3: CASSLAGETTDTQYF. CDR3 nucleotides: TGTGCCAGCAGCTTAGCGGGGGAAACCACAGATACGCAGTATTTT.

The gene calls are TRBV14 and TRBJ1-5; 7 nucleotides match TRBD1. Germline trimming cut 0 bases from V and 3 bases from J; bases unmatched to any gene: 11. The V gene's germline CDR1 is SGHDN and CDR2 FVKESK. This CDR3 contains 18 residues. The DNA of the CDR3 is TGTGCCAGCAGCCAAGATCGATCCGAGACAGGGATCAATCAGCCCCAGCATTTT. Translated: CASSQDRSETGINQPQHF.

CDR3 in amino acids: CASSSRGMAYEQYF. CDR3 coding DNA: TGTGCCAGCAGCTCACGGGGGATGGCCTACGAGCAGTACTTC. J is TRBJ2-7 and V is TRBV7-2, with D perhaps matching TRBD2 (6 bases). Germline V gene data show CDR1 as SGHTA and CDR2 as FQGNSA. The CDR3 has 14 residues. V dropped 4 bases and J dropped 2 bases, with 12 bases sitting between them.